This entry features one T cell receptor beta chain sequence. Its cognate antigen is unknown. This entry is derived from a study of T cells in Graves' hyperthyroidism and ophthalmopathy. Study as a whole: Before treatment of any kind, peripheral blood was taken at initial diagnosis.

General study results and limits: Ophthalmopathy, which appeared later, was predicted by the model a median 6.5 months before onset.

Diagnoses used clinical symptoms, serum thyroxine and TRAb, thyroid ultrasound and orbital computed tomography. Template material for amplifying TCR beta CDR3 regions consisted of RNA transcripts. A first-round RT-PCR of the TCR CDR3 used the HTBI primer set. TCRdb re-analysed the multiplex PCR reads in MiXCR, keeping a single row per CDR3 protein. The sample contains about half a million distinct CDR3 sequences, about 16% of which appear only once. The sequence came from a woman younger than 45 with Graves' ophthalmopathy. The source material was blood.

CDR3 amino acids: CASSDRDPVETQYF. The CDR3 DNA sequence: TGTGCCAGCAGTGACAGGGACCCGGTGGAGACCCAGTACTTC. The gene calls are TRBV7-3 and TRBJ2-5, with 7 nucleotides matching TRBD1. Trimming cost V 6 bases and J 5 bases; bases outside gene matches: 9. This CDR3 has 14 residues. Germline V gene data show CDR1 as SGHTA and CDR2 as FQGTGA.